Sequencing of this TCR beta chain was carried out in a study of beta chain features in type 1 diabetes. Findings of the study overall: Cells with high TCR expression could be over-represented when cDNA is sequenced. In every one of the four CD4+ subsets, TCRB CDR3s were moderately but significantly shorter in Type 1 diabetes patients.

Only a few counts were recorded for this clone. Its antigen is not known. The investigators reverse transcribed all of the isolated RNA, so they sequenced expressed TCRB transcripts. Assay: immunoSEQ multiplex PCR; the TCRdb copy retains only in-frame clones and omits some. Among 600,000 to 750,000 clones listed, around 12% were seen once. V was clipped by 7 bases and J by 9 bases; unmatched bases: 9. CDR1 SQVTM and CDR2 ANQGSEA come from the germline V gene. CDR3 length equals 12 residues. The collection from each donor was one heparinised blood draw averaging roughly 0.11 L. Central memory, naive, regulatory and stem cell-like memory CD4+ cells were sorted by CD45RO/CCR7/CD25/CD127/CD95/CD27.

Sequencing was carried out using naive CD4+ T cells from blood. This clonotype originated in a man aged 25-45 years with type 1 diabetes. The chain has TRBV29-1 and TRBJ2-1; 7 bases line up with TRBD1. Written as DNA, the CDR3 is TGCAGCGGTTACAGGGGAAAAAGTGAGCAGTTCTTC. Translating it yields CSGYRGKSEQFF.